This paragraph reports one TCR beta chain. Its target antigen remains unknown. Per-nucleotide qualities are absent, and no much larger clonotype sits a single base away. The germline V gene supplies CDR1 MDHEN and CDR2 SYDVKM. Reading from cysteine to phenylalanine, the CDR3 counts 15 amino acids. CDR3 DNA only is kept here, 45 bases in frame from base 1. Trimming accounts for 6 bases at V and 6 bases at J, while the number of junction bases matched to no gene is 13. Peripheral blood CD8+ and CD4+ T cells from healthy donors, Susac syndrome patients and multiple sclerosis patients were profiled by high-throughput TCR beta sequencing. The multiple sclerosis controls were treatment-naive patients whose relapsing-remitting disease, either stable or active, fulfilled the revised McDonald criteria. Bulk CD8+ and CD4+ T cells were purified magnetically by negative isolation, whereas CD8+ TEMRA cells were enriched by FACS. Blood was drawn into EDTA tubes, processed within 24 hours, and PBMCs were isolated by density gradient centrifugation. PBMCs intended for TCR sequencing were frozen in liquid nitrogen and were later thawed in a 37 degrees C water bath. The sorted or isolated CD4+, CD8+ and CD8+ TEMRA cells had a purity of 90% or higher.

RNA was extracted using the RNeasy kit, and about 0.45 to 1 microgram was reverse transcribed with random hexamers. The immunoSEQ multiplex PCR assay, which covers 54 Vbeta and 13 Jbeta segments, was used to amplify TCR beta CDR3 regions. Bias from PCR amplification was corrected by using a synthetic template baseline for primer optimization and for computational correction. In the authors' own workflow: Only productive sequences were kept, with reads annotated to V, D and J genes according to IMGT and analyzed in immunoSEQ Analyzer. Clonality was calculated as one minus the Shannon entropy normalized by log2 of the number of productive unique sequences. For each patient and control, public and private clones were evaluated among the 100 most prevalent clones. A clone was defined as Susac-specific if it was absent from the healthy and MS cohorts, from roughly 1,000 published viral clones and from other ImmuneACCESS disease sequences. TCRdb redid the processing of the public reads, applying fastp at Q25 and MiXCR, and retained in-frame beta chains. Merged by CDR3 protein, the rows form single entries marked with the most common genes and DNA. TCRdb, rather than the study authors, made the V and J calls. The sample table lists under 550,000 distinct CDR3 sequences, approximately 85% of them with a count of one. Of the sample, about 0.12% is held by the ten largest clones.

This record belongs to a study of CD8 T cells in Susac syndrome (dated by TCRdb to the late 2010s). Background for the entire study: Repertoire sequencing was used to test whether CD8+ T cell activation and differentiation in Susac syndrome was antigen driven. CD8+ T cell repertoire clonality was compared between some 13 healthy donors, approximately 14 Susac syndrome patients and fewer than 19 multiple sclerosis patients.

Findings and caveats that apply to the study as a whole: The study acknowledged that relatively few individuals were included in the TCR sequencing and HLA analysis.

The TCR comes from a human donor with multiple sclerosis. Sequencing was carried out using CD8+ T cells from PBMCs. Recombination linked TRBV28 to TRBJ2-7; 8 central bases correspond to TRBD1. The sequence in DNA is TGTGCCAGCAGAAATACGGGGCAGGGGGCGCCCGAGCAGTACTTC. Its protein is CASRNTGQGAPEQYF.